These T cell receptor beta chains were read from a single sample in a study of T cells in localized non-small cell lung cancer. Data came from immunoSEQ multiplex PCR; TCRdb stores just in-frame clones and leaves some out. The table records about 40,000 clones, more than 85% of them present only once. This sample comprised peripheral blood, obtained before any cancer treatment. These TCRs come from a man between 18 and 49 years old with stage I lung adenocarcinoma. The CDR3 runs from the conserved cysteine through the conserved F or W.

v_call cdr3_length cdr3_aa
TRBV19 17 CASSGTRTSSYNSPLHF
TRBV15 16 CATSNYRGGITDTQYF
TRBV19 13 CASSVANTGELFF
TRBV7-2 15 CASSQRAGADYGYTF
TRBV27 13 CASSPVAYNEQFF
TRBV7-9 15 CASSLVEGDQETQYF
TRBV7-9 14 CASSSDRGTDTQYF
TRBV5-1 14 CASSFSGQGDIQYF
TRBV5-1 18 CASRRAREASSNGTEAFF
TRBV7-2 15 CASSRGGTNTGELFF
TRBV19 14 CASSNREGGEKLFF
TRBV7-2 14 CASSLASGANTIYF
TRBV30 14 CAWSVEGVNTEAFF
TRBV7-2 11 CASSLRDTQYF
TRBV7-8 12 CASGGDSYGYTF
TRBV7-9 13 CASSLDYNQPQHF
TRBV18 16 CASSPYDRANTGELFF
TRBV6-1 15 CASSVRRLSTDTQYF
TRBV11-2 16 CASSSLYRGPGNTIYF
TRBV6-6 12 CASSYSSDGYTF
TRBV9 14 CASSVEPENTEAFF
TRBV15 15 CATSRDGSGNYEQYF
TRBV30 12 CAFTGDGPGYTF
TRBV4-3 18 CASSQETLQGAQPYEQYF
TRBV18 13 CASSLDRDQPQHF
TRBV29-1 13 CSVVTLSTDTQYF
TRBV7-3 15 CASSPLGVAEETQYF
TRBV6-5 14 CASSKTSMNTEAFF
TRBV5-1 16 CASSLNRDTHSYEQYF
TRBV19 14 CASSIGTYTDTQYF
TRBV10-2 15 CASSAGLLGNQPQHF
TRBV19 13 CASSIMAVQPQHF
TRBV9 14 CASSVSGGYNEQFF
TRBV5-4 14 CATIGQGYATEAFF
TRBV6-1 15 CASSEYGQANYGYTF
TRBV6-5 13 CASRINGGTEAFF
TRBV6-1 14 CASSEKGGGEKLFF
TRBV7-9 14 CASSLADGNTEAFF
TRBV5-1 14 CASSAPGQGYGYTF
TRBV5-1 15 CASSGGQGATNEQFF
TRBV9 16 CASSVSHGRTGSPLHF
TRBV6-4 17 CASSGTSGGASYNEQFF